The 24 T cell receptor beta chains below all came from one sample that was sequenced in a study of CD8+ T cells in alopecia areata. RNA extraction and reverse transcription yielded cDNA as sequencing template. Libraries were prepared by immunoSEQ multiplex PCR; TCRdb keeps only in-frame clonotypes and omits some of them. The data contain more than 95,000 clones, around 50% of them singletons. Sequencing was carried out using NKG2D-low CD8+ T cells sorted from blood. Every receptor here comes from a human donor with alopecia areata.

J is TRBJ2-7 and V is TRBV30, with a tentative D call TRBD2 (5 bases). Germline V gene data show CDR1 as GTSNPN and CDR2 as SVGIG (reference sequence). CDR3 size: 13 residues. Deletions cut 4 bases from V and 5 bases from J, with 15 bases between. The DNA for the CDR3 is TGTGCCTGGACCCTGATCGCGGGTGACGAGCAGTACTTC. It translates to CAWTLIAGDEQYF.

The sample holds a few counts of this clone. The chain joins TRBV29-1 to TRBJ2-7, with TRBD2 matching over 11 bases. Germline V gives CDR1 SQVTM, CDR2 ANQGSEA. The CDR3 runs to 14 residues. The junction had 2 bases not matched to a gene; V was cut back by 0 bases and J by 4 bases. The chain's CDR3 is CSVEDGLAGYEQYF. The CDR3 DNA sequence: TGCAGCGTTGAAGATGGACTAGCGGGTTACGAGCAGTACTTC.

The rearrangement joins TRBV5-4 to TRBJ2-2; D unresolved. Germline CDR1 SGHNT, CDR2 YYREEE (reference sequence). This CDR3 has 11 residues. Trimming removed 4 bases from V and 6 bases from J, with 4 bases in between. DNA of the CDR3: TGTGCCAGCAGCGGAGCCGGGGAGCTGTTTTTT. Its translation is CASSGAGELFF.

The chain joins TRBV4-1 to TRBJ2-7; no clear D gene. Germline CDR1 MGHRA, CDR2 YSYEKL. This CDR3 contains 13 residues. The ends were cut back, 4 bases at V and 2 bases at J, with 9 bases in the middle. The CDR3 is CASSRESAYEQYF. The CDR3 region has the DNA TGCGCCAGCAGCCGAGAGAGCGCCTACGAGCAGTACTTC.

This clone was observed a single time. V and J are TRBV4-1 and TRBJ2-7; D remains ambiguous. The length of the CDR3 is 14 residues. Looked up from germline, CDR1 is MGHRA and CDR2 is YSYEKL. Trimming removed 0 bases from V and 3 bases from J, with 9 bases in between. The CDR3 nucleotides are TGCGCCAGCAGCCAAGATCCCCTGTACTACGAGCAGTACTTC. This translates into CASSQDPLYYEQYF.

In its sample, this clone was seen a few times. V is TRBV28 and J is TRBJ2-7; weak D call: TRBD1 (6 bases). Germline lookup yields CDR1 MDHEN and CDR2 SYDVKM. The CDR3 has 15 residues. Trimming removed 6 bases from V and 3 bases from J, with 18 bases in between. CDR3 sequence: CASSSPDSQIYEQYF. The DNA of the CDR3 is TGTGCCAGCAGCTCCCCGGACAGCCAGATCTACGAGCAGTACTTC.

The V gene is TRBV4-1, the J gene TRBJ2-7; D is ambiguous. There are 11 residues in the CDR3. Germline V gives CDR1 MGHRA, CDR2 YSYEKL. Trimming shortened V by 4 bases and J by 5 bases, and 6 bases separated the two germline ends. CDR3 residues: CASSRANEQYF. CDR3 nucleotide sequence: TGCGCCAGCAGCCGTGCGAACGAGCAGTACTTC.

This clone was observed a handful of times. CDR3 sequence reads: CSVVGDGNTGELFF. The CDR3 coding sequence is TGCAGCGTTGTGGGGGACGGCAACACCGGGGAGCTGTTTTTT. The rearrangement uses TRBV29-1 and TRBJ2-2, with D perhaps being TRBD1 or TRBD2 (5 bases each). Germline-derived CDR1 and CDR2 are SQVTM and ANQGSEA. There are 14 residues in the CDR3. V was clipped by 4 bases and J by 2 bases, with 11 bases between them.

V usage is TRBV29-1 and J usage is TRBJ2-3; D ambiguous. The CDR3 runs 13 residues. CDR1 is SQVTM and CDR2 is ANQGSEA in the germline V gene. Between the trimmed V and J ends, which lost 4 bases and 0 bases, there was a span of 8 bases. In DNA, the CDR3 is TGCAGCGTTGTCCCGGAAAGCACAGATACGCAGTATTTT. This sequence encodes CSVVPESTDTQYF.

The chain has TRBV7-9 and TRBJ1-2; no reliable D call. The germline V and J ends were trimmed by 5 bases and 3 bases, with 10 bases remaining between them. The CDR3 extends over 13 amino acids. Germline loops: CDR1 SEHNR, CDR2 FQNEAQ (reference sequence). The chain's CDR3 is CASSDTGDYGYTF. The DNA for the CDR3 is TGTGCCAGCAGCGATACGGGTGACTATGGCTACACCTTC.

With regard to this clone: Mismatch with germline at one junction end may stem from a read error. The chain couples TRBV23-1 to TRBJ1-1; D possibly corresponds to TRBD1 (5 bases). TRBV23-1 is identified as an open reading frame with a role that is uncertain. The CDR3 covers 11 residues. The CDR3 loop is CASSQWPIGAF. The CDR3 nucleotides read TGCGCCAGCAGTCAATGGCCCATAGGGGCTTTT.

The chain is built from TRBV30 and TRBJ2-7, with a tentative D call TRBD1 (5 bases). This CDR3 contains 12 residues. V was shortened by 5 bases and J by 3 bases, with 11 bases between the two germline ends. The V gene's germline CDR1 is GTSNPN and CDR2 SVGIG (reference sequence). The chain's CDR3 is CAWGAGGYEQYF. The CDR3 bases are TGTGCCTGGGGGGCCGGTGGCTACGAGCAGTACTTC.

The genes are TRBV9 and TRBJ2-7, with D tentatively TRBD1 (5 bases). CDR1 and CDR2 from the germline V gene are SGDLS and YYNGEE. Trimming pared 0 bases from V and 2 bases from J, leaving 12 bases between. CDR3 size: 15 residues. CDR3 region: CASSVGQGGTYEQYF. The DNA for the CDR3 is TGTGCCAGCAGCGTAGGGCAGGGCGGCACCTACGAGCAGTACTTC.

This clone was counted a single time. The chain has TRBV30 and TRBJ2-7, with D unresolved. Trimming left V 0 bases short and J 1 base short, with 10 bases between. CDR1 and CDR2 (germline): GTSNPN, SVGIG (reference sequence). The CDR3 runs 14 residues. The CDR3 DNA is TGTGCCTGGAGTGTACCCGGACCTTCCTACGAGCAGTACTTC. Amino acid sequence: CAWSVPGPSYEQYF.

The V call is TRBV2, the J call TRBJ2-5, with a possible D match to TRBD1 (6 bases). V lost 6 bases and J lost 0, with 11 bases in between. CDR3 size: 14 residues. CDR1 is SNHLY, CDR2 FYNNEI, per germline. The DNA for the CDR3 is TGTGCCAGCAGGCTCGGACAGAACCAAGAGACCCAGTACTTC. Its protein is CASRLGQNQETQYF. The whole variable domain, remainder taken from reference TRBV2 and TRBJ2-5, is EPEVTQTPSHQVTQMGQEVILRCVPISNHLYFYWYRQILGQKVEFLVSFYNNEISEKSEIFDDQFSVERPDGSNFTLKIRSTKLEDSAMYFCASRLGQNQETQYFGPGTRLLVL.

The CDR3 coding sequence is TGTGCCTGGAGTGTAACTAGCACAGATACGCAGTATTTT. Its protein product is CAWSVTSTDTQYF. V gene TRBV30 combines with J gene TRBJ2-3; no clear D. This CDR3 has 13 residues. V lost 0 bases and J 0 bases, leaving 4 bases between the germline ends. In germline, CDR1 is GTSNPN, CDR2 SVGIG (reference sequence).

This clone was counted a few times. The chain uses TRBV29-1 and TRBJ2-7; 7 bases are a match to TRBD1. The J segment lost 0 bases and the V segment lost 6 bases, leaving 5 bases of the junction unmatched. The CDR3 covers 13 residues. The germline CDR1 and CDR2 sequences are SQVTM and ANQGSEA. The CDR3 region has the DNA TGCAGCGTGGAGACAGGGACCTCCTACGAGCAGTACTTC. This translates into CSVETGTSYEQYF.

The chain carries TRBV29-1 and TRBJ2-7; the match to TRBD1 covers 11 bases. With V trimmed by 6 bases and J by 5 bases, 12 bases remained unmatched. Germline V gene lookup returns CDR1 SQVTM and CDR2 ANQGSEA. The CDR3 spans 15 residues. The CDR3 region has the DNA TGCAGCGTCCTACAGGGGACAGGGGGATATAACGAGCAGTACTTC. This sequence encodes CSVLQGTGGYNEQYF.

CDR3 sequence (DNA): TGTGCCAGCAGCGGATCGAATTCACCCCTCCACTTT. As protein: CASSGSNSPLHF. The gene calls are TRBV9 and TRBJ1-6, with no clear D. Trimming pared 3 bases from V and 7 bases from J, leaving 5 bases between. The V gene's germline CDR1 is SGDLS and CDR2 YYNGEE. This CDR3 spans 12 amino acids.

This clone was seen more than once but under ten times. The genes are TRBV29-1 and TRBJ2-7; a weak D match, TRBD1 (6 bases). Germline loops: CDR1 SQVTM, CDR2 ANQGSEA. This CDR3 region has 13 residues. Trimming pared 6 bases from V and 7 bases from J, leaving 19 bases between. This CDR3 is CSVRQDLREEQYF. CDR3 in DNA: TGCAGCGTACGACAGGACCTACGGGAAGAGCAGTACTTC.

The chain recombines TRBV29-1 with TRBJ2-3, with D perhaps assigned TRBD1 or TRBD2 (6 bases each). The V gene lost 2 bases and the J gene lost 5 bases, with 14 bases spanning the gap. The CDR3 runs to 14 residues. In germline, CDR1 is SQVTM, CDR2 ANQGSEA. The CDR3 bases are TGCAGCGTTGAACGTCGGGGGCAGGGAGATACGCAGTATTTT. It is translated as CSVERRGQGDTQYF.

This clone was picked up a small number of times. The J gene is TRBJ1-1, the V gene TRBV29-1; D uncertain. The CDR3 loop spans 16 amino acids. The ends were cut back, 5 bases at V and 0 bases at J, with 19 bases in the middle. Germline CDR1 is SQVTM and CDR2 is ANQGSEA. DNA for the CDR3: TGCAGCGTTTCCCCTACGAGGACGGTCATGAACACTGAAGCTTTCTTT. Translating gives CSVSPTRTVMNTEAFF.

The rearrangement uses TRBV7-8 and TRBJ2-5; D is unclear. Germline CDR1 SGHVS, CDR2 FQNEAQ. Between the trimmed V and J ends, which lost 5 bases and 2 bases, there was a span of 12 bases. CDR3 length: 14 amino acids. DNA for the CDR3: TGTGCCAGCAGCATGTTGGGGTCACAAGAGACCCAGTACTTC. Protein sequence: CASSMLGSQETQYF.

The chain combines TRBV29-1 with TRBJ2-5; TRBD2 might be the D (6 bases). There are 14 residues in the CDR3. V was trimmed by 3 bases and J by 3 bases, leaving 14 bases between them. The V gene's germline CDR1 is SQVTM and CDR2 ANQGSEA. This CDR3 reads CSVDIGSGEETQYF. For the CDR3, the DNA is TGCAGCGTTGATATCGGTTCGGGGGAAGAGACCCAGTACTTC.